This TCR beta chain was profiled in a study of blood T cell repertoires in COVID-19. Study overall: From T cells, B-cell-depleted T cells, or PBMCs came the material, which was cDNA or gDNA.

Original processing notes: The authors estimated nucleated cell counts from reference gene primer amplification. Profiling relied on immunoSEQ multiplex PCR, and the TCRdb table lists in-frame clones only, not all of them. Clone size and V and J calls were adopted from that table, with D and trimming inferred from the DNA. This sample has roughly 250,000 clones; roughly 80% occur once, and the top ten carry 3% to 4.5%. Trimming took off 5 bases at V and 0 bases at J, with 14 bases between the two ends. There are 15 residues in the CDR3. Germline CDR1 and CDR2: SGHNT and YENEEA. Membership in each cohort depended on participant-reported clinical history. Each exposed participant met a COVID-19 case in the 2 weeks preceding study entry.

This rearrangement joins TRBV11-3 to TRBJ2-7, with D perhaps matching TRBD2 (6 bases). What was sequenced was PBMCs or T cells enriched from blood (not recorded which). The source is a woman between 35 and 50 years old who had been exposed to COVID-19. CDR3 amino acids: CASSTSDGSSYEQYF. The CDR3 coding sequence is TGTGCCAGCAGCACCTCGGACGGGAGCTCCTACGAGCAGTACTTC.